The 21 T cell receptor beta chains below all came from one sample that was sequenced in a study of T cells in Graves' hyperthyroidism and ophthalmopathy. Amplified TCR beta CDR3 regions derived from RNA transcripts. The HTBI primer set was used in a first-round RT-PCR of the TCR CDR3. TCRdb re-called the multiplex PCR reads through MiXCR, storing one row per CDR3 protein. This table has 480,000 or so distinct CDR3 sequences, approximately 48% appearing once. What was sequenced was peripheral blood or thyroid tissue (not recorded which). All receptors come from an adult woman with Graves' disease, either hyperthyroidism or ophthalmopathy (not recorded which).

There are many counts of this clonotype. This sequence joins TRBV12-3 or TRBV12-4 and TRBJ1-2; tentatively, D is TRBD1 (5 bases). The CDR3 totals 13 residues. Deletions cut 4 bases from V and 6 bases from J, with 12 bases between. CDR3: CASSSPGRHGYTF. Here the CDR3 DNA reads TGTGCCAGCAGTTCCCCGGGACGACATGGCTACACCTTC.

V usage is TRBV19 and J usage is TRBJ1-6, with 10 nucleotides matching TRBD1. CDR3 length: 14 amino acids. With 6 bases clipped from V and 9 bases from J, the junction kept 5 bases outside the gene matches. The germline V gene has CDR1 LNHDA and CDR2 SQIVND (reference sequence). This CDR3 is CASRPTGGGSPLHF. The CDR3 DNA sequence: TGTGCCAGTAGACCGACAGGGGGCGGTTCACCCCTCCACTTT.

The gene calls are TRBV2 and TRBJ1-2; no clear D. Germline V gene sequence: CDR1 SNHLY, CDR2 FYNNEI. The CDR3 extends over 13 amino acids. The V end lost 0 bases, the J end lost 8 bases, and 10 bases lay between the germline ends. This CDR3 is CASSEAGFSGYTF. CDR3 sequence (DNA): TGTGCCAGCAGTGAAGCAGGATTCAGCGGCTACACCTTC.

The chain is built from TRBV7-6 and TRBJ2-2; D remains ambiguous. Germline-derived CDR1 and CDR2 are SGHVS and FNYEAQ. The CDR3 runs 15 residues. V dropped 2 bases and J dropped 3 bases, with 10 bases sitting between them. DNA of the CDR3: TGTGCCAGCAGCTTATTGGCCTCGCACACCGGGGAGCTGTTTTTT. Encoded protein: CASSLLASHTGELFF. The full variable domain, rest sourced from reference TRBV7-6 and TRBJ2-2, is GAGVSQSPRYKVTKRGQDVALRCDPISGHVSLYWYRQALGQGPEFLTYFNYEAQQDKSGLPNDRFSAERPEGSISTLTIQRTEQRDSAMYRCASSLLASHTGELFFGEGSRLTVL.

The chain joins TRBV7-2 to TRBJ1-2; no definite D call. Germline V CDR1 and CDR2: SGHTA, FQGNSA. Trimming stripped 5 bases from V and 4 bases from J, with 14 bases between. The CDR3 spans 14 residues. CDR3 region: CASSQRAGSYGYTF. CDR3 bases: TGTGCCAGCAGCCAGCGGGCGGGGTCCTATGGCTACACCTTC. Full variable domain (missing parts from reference TRBV7-2 and TRBJ1-2): GAGVSQSPSNKVTEKGKDVELRCDPISGHTALYWYRQSLGQGLEFLIYFQGNSAPDKSGLPSDRFSAERTGGSVSTLTIQRTQQEDSAVYLCASSQRAGSYGYTFGSGTRLTVV.

CDR3 amino acids: CASSLGVATEAFF. The DNA for the CDR3 is TGTGCCAGCAGCCTGGGGGTAGCCACTGAAGCTTTCTTT. This chain connects TRBV11-2 to TRBJ1-1; D possibly corresponds to TRBD1 (5 bases). CDR3 size: 13 residues. Trimming shortened V by 5 bases and J by 4 bases, and 11 bases separated the two germline ends. Germline V lookup: CDR1 SGHAT, CDR2 FQNNGV.

This clonotype was detected many times. The rearrangement uses TRBV29-1 and TRBJ1-1; possible D gene TRBD1, 6 bases. The V end lost 6 bases, the J end lost 0 bases, and 14 bases lay between the germline ends. The CDR3 spans 14 residues. Germline V gives CDR1 SQVTM, CDR2 ANQGSEA. In DNA form, the CDR3 reads TGCAGCGTCTCACAGGGCCTCATGAACACTGAAGCTTTCTTT. Translated, it gives CSVSQGLMNTEAFF.

This clonotype was counted a few times. The chain employs TRBV7-8 and TRBJ2-2; no definite D call. The V gene lost 1 base and the J gene lost 9 bases, with 6 bases spanning the gap. CDR3 length: 12 amino acids. Germline CDR1 and CDR2: SGHVS and FQNEAQ. CDR3 nucleotides: TGTGCCAGCAGCTTAGAGGACCGGGAGCTGTTTTTT. It encodes CASSLEDRELFF.

This clonotype was detected only a few times. The chain recombines TRBV6-5 with TRBJ2-7; D is perhaps TRBD1 (7 bases). CDR3 length: 17 residues. Germline V gives CDR1 MNHEY, CDR2 SVGAGI. V was trimmed by 1 base and J by 2 bases, leaving 18 bases between them. DNA for the CDR3: TGTGCCAGCAGTTACTGGAGTTGGGCCAGGGGGGCCTACGAGCAGTACTTC. It codes for CASSYWSWARGAYEQYF.

This clonotype was recorded at least ten times. The rearrangement joins TRBV19 to TRBJ1-5; D unresolved. The germline V gene has CDR1 LNHDA and CDR2 SQIVND (reference sequence). The CDR3 covers 13 residues. Trimming removed 0 bases at V and 5 bases at J, with 5 bases between. CDR3 sequence (DNA): TGTGCCAGTAGTATAGAGATCTATCAGCCCCAGCATTTT. This codes for CASSIEIYQPQHF. Together with reference TRBV19 and TRBJ1-5, the CDR3 gives the full variable domain: DGGITQSPKYLFRKEGQNVTLSCEQNLNHDAMYWYRQDPGQGLRLIYYSQIVNDFQKGDIAEGYSVSREKKESFPLTVTSAQKNPTAFYLCASSIEIYQPQHFGDGTRLSIL.

This clonotype came up a few times. The CDR3 bases are TGTGCCATCGGCTCTAACACAGGGGAAAATCAGCCCCAGCATTTT. This translates into CAIGSNTGENQPQHF. The V and J genes are TRBV10-3 and TRBJ1-5; TRBD1 agrees at 7 bases. This CDR3 contains 15 residues. The ends lost 8 bases at V and 4 bases at J; junction bases unmatched: 11. Germline-derived CDR1 and CDR2 are ENHRY and SYGVKD.

The chain recombines TRBV28 with TRBJ2-5; D call uncertain. The CDR3 consists of 13 residues. Trimming stripped 6 bases from V and 5 bases from J, with 13 bases between. CDR1 is MDHEN, CDR2 SYDVKM, per germline. The CDR3 DNA is TGTGCCAGCAGGCGCCAAGGTTTGGAGACCCAGTACTTC. This translates into CASRRQGLETQYF.

The genes are TRBV6-2 or TRBV6-3 and TRBJ2-2, with no clear D. This CDR3 contains 14 residues. Germline loops: CDR1 MNHEY, CDR2 SVGEGT. V lost 7 bases to trimming and J lost 1 base, with 10 bases between them. CDR3 DNA sequence: TGTGCCAGCAATAACGCGCTGAACACCGGGGAGCTGTTTTTT. Amino acids: CASNNALNTGELFF.

This clonotype was counted ten times or more. The chain has TRBV19 and TRBJ1-5; D is undetermined. Germline V gene lookup returns CDR1 LNHDA and CDR2 SQIVND (reference sequence). The CDR3 covers 15 residues. The V end was cut by 3 bases, the J end by 2 bases, with 11 bases between. The CDR3 sequence: CASSIGPGGNQPQHF. CDR3 DNA: TGTGCCAGTAGTATCGGTCCCGGGGGCAATCAGCCCCAGCATTTT.

This clonotype occurred a few times. J is TRBJ2-7 and V is TRBV7-2, with D maybe TRBD2 (6 bases). The V end lost 7 bases, the J end lost 5 bases, and 18 bases lay between the germline ends. Germline V gene data show CDR1 as SGHTA and CDR2 as FQGNSA. The CDR3 extends over 14 amino acids. CDR3 sequence reads: CASTRLGTGDEQYF. CDR3 bases: TGTGCCAGCACCCGTTTGGGGACGGGAGACGAGCAGTACTTC. The full variable domain, completed using reference TRBV7-2 and TRBJ2-7, is GAGVSQSPSNKVTEKGKDVELRCDPISGHTALYWYRQSLGQGLEFLIYFQGNSAPDKSGLPSDRFSAERTGGSVSTLTIQRTQQEDSAVYLCASTRLGTGDEQYFGPGTRLTVT.

This chain connects TRBV20-1 to TRBJ1-5; tentative D call: TRBD1 (6 bases). Trimming cost V 1 base and J 6 bases, with 16 bases left between them. The CDR3 length is 15 residues. Per germline, CDR1 DFQATT and CDR2 SNEGSKA (reference sequence). Here the CDR3 reads CSARAYRAGTQPQHF. Here the CDR3 DNA reads TGCAGTGCTAGAGCATACAGGGCCGGGACTCAGCCCCAGCATTTT.

The table lists this clonotype with many counts. This CDR3 is CSAREGGAGELFF. CDR3 DNA: TGCAGTGCTAGAGAAGGGGGTGCCGGGGAGCTGTTTTTT. The J gene is TRBJ2-2, the V gene TRBV20-1, with a weak D call TRBD1 (6 bases). CDR1 DFQATT and CDR2 SNEGSKA come from the germline V gene (reference sequence). This CDR3 region has 13 residues. V was pared by 0 bases and J by 6 bases, with 8 bases between.

This sequence joins TRBV20-1 and TRBJ1-4, with D unresolved. Trimming left V 6 bases short and J 7 bases short, with 18 bases between. The CDR3 has 14 amino acids. Germline-derived CDR1 and CDR2 are DFQATT and SNEGSKA (reference sequence). The CDR3 DNA reads as TGCAGTGCCCTCCACAACGAAAGGGCTGAAAAACTGTTTTTT. It yields the protein CSALHNERAEKLFF.

This clonotype was detected only once. The chain has TRBV19 and TRBJ2-7, with D possibly matching TRBD2 (5 bases). In germline, CDR1 is LNHDA, CDR2 SQIVND (reference sequence). The CDR3 runs 13 residues. The germline V and J ends were trimmed by 5 bases and 5 bases, with 13 bases remaining between them. The DNA for the CDR3 is TGTGCCAGTAGTCCGGGGTCCGGGGACGAGCAGTACTTC. Its translation is CASSPGSGDEQYF.

This chain joins TRBV20-1 and TRBJ1-5, with 10 bases that match TRBD1. CDR3 size: 15 residues. V dropped 2 bases and J dropped 7; count of bases not matched to a gene: 8. Germline CDR1 DFQATT, CDR2 SNEGSKA (reference sequence). CDR3 protein: CSARPGTGVDQPQHF. The CDR3 coding sequence is TGCAGTGCTAGACCTGGGACAGGGGTTGACCAGCCCCAGCATTTT.

V and J are TRBV29-1 and TRBJ1-1; D uncertain. The V end was cut by 8 bases, the J end by 4 bases, with 11 bases between. The CDR3 sequence is 11 residues long. Germline V gene data show CDR1 as SQVTM and CDR2 as ANQGSEA. The CDR3 DNA reads as TGCAGCTATTCCGGCGGCACTGAAGCTTTCTTT. This sequence encodes CSYSGGTEAFF.